This T cell receptor beta chain was identified during a study of T cell repertoires in cytomegalovirus infection. Findings and limits, study-wide: HLA-C-restricted CMV-specific TCR beta clonotypes prevailed in the ex vivo response.

TCRdb itself ran the reads through MiXCR, one entry per CDR3 protein. The profile shows about 740,000 distinct CDR3 sequences, about a third of them singletons. The V gene end was trimmed by 4 bases and the J gene end by 1 base; junction bases not matched to a gene: 4. CDR1 is ENHRY, CDR2 SYGVKD, per germline. This CDR3 comprises 15 residues. This clonotype appeared a few times. Its antigen is not known. The rearrangement uses TRBV10-3 and TRBJ1-1; TRBD1 aligns across 9 bases. Source material: PBMCs. This clonotype was obtained from a human donor in good health (CMV status not recorded). Some clones in this sample may be carry-over from other donors' samples. Written as DNA, the CDR3 is TGTGCCATCAGTGGGACAGGGGAAAGGAACACTGAAGCTTTCTTT. Translation: CAISGTGERNTEAFF.